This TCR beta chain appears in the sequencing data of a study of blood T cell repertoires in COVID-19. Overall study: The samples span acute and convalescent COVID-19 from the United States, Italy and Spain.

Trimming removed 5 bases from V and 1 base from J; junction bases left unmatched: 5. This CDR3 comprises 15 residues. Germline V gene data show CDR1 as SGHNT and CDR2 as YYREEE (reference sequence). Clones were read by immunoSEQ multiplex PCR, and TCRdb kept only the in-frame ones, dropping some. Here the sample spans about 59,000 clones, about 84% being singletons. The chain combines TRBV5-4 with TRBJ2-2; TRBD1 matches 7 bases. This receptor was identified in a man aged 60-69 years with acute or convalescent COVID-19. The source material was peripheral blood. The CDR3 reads CASRPTGLNTGELFF. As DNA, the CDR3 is TGTGCCAGCAGACCGACAGGGCTGAACACCGGGGAGCTGTTTTTT.